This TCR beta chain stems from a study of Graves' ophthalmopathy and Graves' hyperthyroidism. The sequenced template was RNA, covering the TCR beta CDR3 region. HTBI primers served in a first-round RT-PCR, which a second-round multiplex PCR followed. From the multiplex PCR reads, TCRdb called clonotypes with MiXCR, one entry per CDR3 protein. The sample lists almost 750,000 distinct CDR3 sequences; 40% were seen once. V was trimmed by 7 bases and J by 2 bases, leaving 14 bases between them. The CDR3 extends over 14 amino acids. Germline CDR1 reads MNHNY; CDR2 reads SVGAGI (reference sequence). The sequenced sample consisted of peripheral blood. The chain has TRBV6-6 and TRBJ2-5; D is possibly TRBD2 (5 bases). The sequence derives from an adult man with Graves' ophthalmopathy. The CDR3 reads CASTRGSVQETQYF. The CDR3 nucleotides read TGTGCCAGCACCCGTGGGAGCGTACAAGAGACCCAGTACTTC.